The 15 T cell receptor beta chains listed next were all sequenced from one sample in a study of blood T cell repertoires in COVID-19. Sequencing used immunoSEQ multiplex PCR; TCRdb keeps in-frame clones, though not all of them. Of 110,000 to 150,000 clones listed, approximately 86% are singletons. Sample: peripheral blood. Source of these receptors: a woman aged 55-69 years with acute or convalescent COVID-19.

This clone was recorded once. This chain connects TRBV11-2 to TRBJ1-3, with D perhaps matching TRBD1 (5 bases). Germline CDR1 SGHAT, CDR2 FQNNGV. The CDR3 runs to 18 residues. V gave up 2 bases and J gave up 0 bases, with 17 bases separating them. The CDR3 sequence: CASSLRWQGLHSGNTIYF. DNA for the CDR3: TGTGCCAGCAGCTTACGGTGGCAGGGACTTCACTCTGGAAACACCATATATTTT.

A single count supports this clone. The chain links TRBV28 to TRBJ1-5; D unclear. CDR1 and CDR2 from the germline V gene are MDHEN and SYDVKM. The CDR3 is 15 amino acids. The V and J ends lost 6 bases and 6 bases respectively, with 18 bases between them. The CDR3 loop is CASSPRGFGFQPQHF. The CDR3 DNA reads TGTGCCAGCAGCCCCAGAGGTTTTGGTTTTCAGCCCCAGCATTTT.

This clone appeared a few times. The chain uses TRBV11-2 and TRBJ2-7; 13 bases are a match to TRBD2. Per the germline V gene, CDR1 is SGHAT and CDR2 is FQNNGV. The J segment lost 0 bases and the V segment lost 5 bases, leaving 10 bases of the junction unmatched. This CDR3 has 18 amino acids. CDR3 in amino acids: CASSRGLAGATSSYEQYF. Here the CDR3 DNA reads TGTGCCAGCAGCCGCGGACTAGCGGGGGCAACGTCCTCCTACGAGCAGTACTTC.

The J gene is TRBJ2-2, the V gene TRBV5-1; 8 bases fit TRBD1. The CDR3 has 16 residues. CDR1 and CDR2 (germline): SGHRS, YFSETQ. After removal of 1 base from V and 3 bases from J, the junction contained 5 bases not matched to a gene. The CDR3 spells CASSLSGGSDTGELFF. DNA of the CDR3: TGCGCCAGCAGCTTGTCAGGGGGCTCGGACACCGGGGAGCTGTTTTTT.

The rearrangement links TRBV18 to TRBJ1-4; D is unclear. The CDR3 contains 14 residues. Deletions cut 4 bases from V and 7 bases from J, with 13 bases between. Per germline, CDR1 KGHSH and CDR2 LQKENI. CDR3 sequence: CASSHQAMREKLFF. The CDR3, as DNA: TGTGCCAGCTCACATCAGGCTATGCGTGAAAAACTGTTTTTT.

This clone showed up just a few times. The chain links TRBV27 to TRBJ1-6, with D uncertain. Deletions cut 4 bases from V and 9 bases from J, with 16 bases between. Germline V gene data show CDR1 as MNHEY and CDR2 as SMNVEV (reference sequence). There are 15 residues in the CDR3. This chain's CDR3 is CASSSSAAGRSPLHF. The DNA for the CDR3 is TGTGCCAGCAGTTCCTCGGCTGCGGGTCGTTCACCCCTCCACTTT.

J is TRBJ1-2 and V is TRBV9, with 7 bases fitting TRBD1. The CDR3 loop spans 16 amino acids. V shed 3 bases and J 4 bases; nucleotides not matched to a gene: 12. CDR1 and CDR2 (germline): SGDLS, YYNGEE. The CDR3 loop reads CASSALDRDGAYGYTF. The CDR3 nucleotides are TGTGCCAGCAGCGCCCTCGACAGGGATGGGGCCTATGGCTACACCTTC.

This chain connects TRBV28 to TRBJ2-5; TRBD2 aligns across 15 bases. The CDR3 totals 16 residues. Trimming cost V 7 bases and J 2 bases; bases outside gene matches: 5. Germline CDR1 reads MDHEN; CDR2 reads SYDVKM. CDR3 protein: CASTMGLAGGQETQYF. The CDR3, as DNA: TGTGCCAGCACCATGGGACTAGCGGGGGGACAAGAGACCCAGTACTTC.

The chain joins TRBV6-6 to TRBJ1-4, with 8 bases aligning to TRBD1. The germline CDR1 and CDR2 sequences are MNHNY and SVGAGI (reference sequence). V shed 5 bases, J shed 6 bases, and the junction held 8 bases outside the gene matches. The CDR3 is 15 amino acids. CDR3: CASSRSGGEHEKLFF. The CDR3 nucleotides read TGTGCCAGCAGTCGATCAGGGGGCGAGCATGAAAAACTGTTTTTT.

This clone came up a few times. The J gene is TRBJ2-2, the V gene TRBV30; tentatively, D is TRBD1 (6 bases). The V end was cut by 7 bases, the J end by 7 bases, with 22 bases between. CDR3 length equals 15 residues. The germline gives CDR1 GTSNPN, CDR2 SVGIG (reference sequence). In DNA, the CDR3 is TGTGCCTTGCTCCTGGGGACACTCCGGGGCGGGGAGCTGTTTTTT. Protein: CALLLGTLRGGELFF.

The chain recombines TRBV27 with TRBJ1-4; D may be TRBD1 (5 bases). V lost 8 bases and J 3 bases, leaving 16 bases between the germline ends. Germline V CDR1 and CDR2: MNHEY, SMNVEV (reference sequence). This CDR3 spans 15 amino acids. As DNA, the CDR3 is TGTGCCAGCGCCCCCCGGGGGAGGCCTAATGAAAAACTGTTTTTT. This sequence encodes CASAPRGRPNEKLFF.

This clone was counted a single time. The chain is built from TRBV5-1 and TRBJ2-2; D remains unclear. This CDR3 has 16 amino acids. The V gene's germline CDR1 is SGHRS and CDR2 YFSETQ. Trimming stripped 0 bases from V and 1 base from J, with 10 bases between. CDR3: CASSLASTVNTGELFF. CDR3 nucleotide sequence: TGCGCCAGCAGCTTGGCGTCTACCGTGAACACCGGGGAGCTGTTTTTT.

The CDR3 DNA sequence: TGTGCCAGCAGCCAGGGCGGGACAGGGGGCAGTGAGACCCAGTACTTC. Translated: CASSQGGTGGSETQYF. J is TRBJ2-5 and V is TRBV5-4, with TRBD1 matching 12 bases. CDR1 and CDR2 (germline): SGHNT, YYREEE (reference sequence). The CDR3 totals 16 residues. V was clipped by 4 bases and J by 5 bases; unmatched bases: 9.

J is TRBJ1-4 and V is TRBV13; D perhaps matches TRBD1 (5 bases). The V gene lost 6 bases and the J gene lost 2 bases, with 10 bases spanning the gap. This CDR3 is 14 amino acids long. Germline-derived CDR1 and CDR2 are PRHDT and FYEKMQ (reference sequence). CDR3 protein: CASRMAGTNEKLFF. The CDR3 region has the DNA TGTGCCAGCAGGATGGCAGGGACTAATGAAAAACTGTTTTTT.

The chain links TRBV12-3 or TRBV12-4 to TRBJ2-1; TRBD1 aligns across 9 bases. The junction had 3 bases not matched to a gene; V was cut back by 8 bases and J by 7 bases. The CDR3 runs 12 residues. DNA of the CDR3: TGTGCCAGCGGGACAGGGATGAATGAGCAGTTCTTC. This translates into CASGTGMNEQFF.